Listed here are 15 T cell receptor beta chains from one sample, sequenced in a study of blood T cell repertoires in COVID-19. Only in-frame clones appear in the TCRdb table, and some are missing; sequencing was by immunoSEQ multiplex PCR. The table lists roughly 250,000 clones, around nine tenths of them singletons, with under 2.5% in the top ten. The sequencing input was PBMCs or T cells enriched from blood (not recorded which). These receptors all stem from a woman younger than 35 who had recovered from COVID-19.

CDR3 sequence reads: CASSYSAAASYEQYF. CDR3 sequence (DNA): TGTGCCAGCAGTTACTCGGCGGCGGCCTCCTACGAGCAGTACTTC. The chain employs TRBV6-5 and TRBJ2-7, with D unresolved. This CDR3 has 15 amino acids. V gave up 0 bases and J gave up 0 bases, with 9 bases separating them. Germline-derived CDR1 and CDR2 are MNHEY and SVGAGI.

The J gene is TRBJ2-1, the V gene TRBV5-1; no definite D call. Trimming pared 4 bases from V and 8 bases from J, leaving 10 bases between. CDR1 is SGHRS and CDR2 is YFSETQ in the germline V gene. This CDR3 contains 12 residues. This CDR3 is CASSPGSDEQFF. The DNA of the CDR3 is TGCGCCAGCAGCCCCGGGTCCGATGAGCAGTTCTTC.

The chain is built from TRBV3-1 (or the pseudogene TRBV3-2) and TRBJ2-1; TRBD1 agrees at 11 bases. Germline V gene data show CDR1 as LGHDT and CDR2 as YNNKEL (reference sequence). Trimming took 5 bases from V and 4 from J; bases not matched to a gene: 7. The CDR3 spans 16 residues. The CDR3 here is CASSVRDRGWYNEQFF. DNA of the CDR3: TGTGCCAGCAGCGTCCGGGACAGGGGGTGGTACAATGAGCAGTTCTTC.

The genes are TRBV5-1 and TRBJ2-2; 10 nucleotides agree with TRBD2. Germline CDR1 and CDR2: SGHRS and YFSETQ. This CDR3 is built from 17 residues. The V gene end was trimmed by 0 bases and the J gene end by 2 bases; junction bases not matched to a gene: 4. CDR3 nucleotides: TGCGCCAGCAGCTTGGGAGGACTAGCGGTAAACACCGGGGAGCTGTTTTTT. Its translation is CASSLGGLAVNTGELFF.

The table lists this clone with a count of one. V and J are TRBV18 and TRBJ2-5; D is uncertain. The CDR3 contains 15 residues. CDR1 is KGHSH, CDR2 LQKENI, per germline. V shed 3 bases and J shed 4 bases, with 15 bases lying between them. Here the CDR3 DNA reads TGTGCCAGCTCACCCGCGTCGTTAAGAACAGAGACCCAGTACTTC. As protein: CASSPASLRTETQYF.

The chain combines TRBV7-2 with TRBJ1-1; no reliable D call. The CDR3 has 15 residues. CDR1 SGHTA and CDR2 FQGNSA come from the germline V gene. V was shortened by 4 bases and J by 2 bases, with 14 bases between the two germline ends. The CDR3 DNA is TGTGCCAGCAGCTCCCTCGGTGCGGGTAACACTGAAGCTTTCTTT. Translation: CASSSLGAGNTEAFF.

The chain couples TRBV19 to TRBJ2-4; 7 bases map to TRBD1. The CDR3 has 17 amino acids. The trim removed 3 bases at V and 1 base at J, leaving 9 bases unmatched. Germline assignment: CDR1 LNHDA and CDR2 SQIVND (reference sequence). The CDR3 region has the DNA TGTGCCAGTAGTATGAGGGGACAGCCCCTTGCCAAAAACATTCAGTACTTC. It is translated as CASSMRGQPLAKNIQYF.

The chain carries TRBV7-9 and TRBJ2-1; a possible D gene is TRBD1 (5 bases). This CDR3 has 14 residues. CDR1 and CDR2 from the germline V gene are SEHNR and FQNEAQ (reference sequence). The V and J ends lost 2 bases and 4 bases respectively, with 9 bases between them. The CDR3 here is CASSLQGSYNEQFF. In DNA form, the CDR3 reads TGTGCCAGCAGCTTACAGGGTTCGTACAATGAGCAGTTCTTC.

This CDR3 reads CASSLSPVGSGKLFF. As DNA, the CDR3 is TGTGCCAGCAGTTTATCGCCGGTCGGGAGCGGAAAACTGTTTTTT. The V gene is TRBV6-5, the J gene TRBJ1-4; D remains unclear. V was clipped by 4 bases and J by 10 bases, with 19 bases between them. Germline CDR1 and CDR2: MNHEY and SVGAGI. The CDR3 length is 15 residues.

The V call is TRBV11-1, the J call TRBJ2-5; 9 bases line up with TRBD1. The CDR3 is 16 residues long. Germline CDR1 is SGHAT and CDR2 is FQDESV (reference sequence). V trimming: 3 bases; J trimming: 1 base; junction bases outside the gene matches: 6. DNA for the CDR3: TGTGCCAGCAGCTTCGCCGGGACAGGGCCCCAAGAGACCCAGTACTTC. This sequence encodes CASSFAGTGPQETQYF.

The rearrangement uses TRBV9 and TRBJ2-7, with 11 nucleotides matching TRBD2. CDR1 is SGDLS and CDR2 is YYNGEE in the germline V gene. CDR3 length: 16 amino acids. Germline trimming cut 0 bases from V and 5 bases from J; bases unmatched to any gene: 7. The CDR3 protein is CASSVGSSGRRNEQYF. In nucleotides, the CDR3 is TGTGCCAGCAGCGTAGGATCTAGCGGGAGGAGAAACGAGCAGTACTTC.

The J gene is TRBJ1-1, the V gene TRBV10-3, with no clear D. V dropped 4 bases and J dropped 8 bases, with 11 bases sitting between them. CDR3 length: 12 residues. The germline V gene encodes CDR1 ENHRY and CDR2 SYGVKD. The CDR3 DNA reads as TGTGCCATCAGTGGGCGGGGTGACGAAGCTTTCTTT. This sequence encodes CAISGRGDEAFF.

The chain combines TRBV11-2 with TRBJ1-2; D call uncertain. The CDR3 is made up of 15 amino acids. Trimming took 5 bases from V and 8 from J, leaving 21 bases between them. Germline V lookup: CDR1 SGHAT, CDR2 FQNNGV. This chain's CDR3 is CASSPGLGRVGGYTF. CDR3 bases: TGTGCCAGCAGCCCCGGACTGGGAAGGGTCGGGGGCTACACCTTC.

The chain combines TRBV14 with TRBJ2-7; D unresolved. Trimming shortened V by 0 bases and J by 2 bases, and 5 bases separated the two germline ends. CDR1 is SGHDN and CDR2 is FVKESK in the germline V gene. This CDR3 is built from 13 residues. This chain's CDR3 is CASSQENTYEQYF. Here the CDR3 DNA reads TGTGCCAGCAGCCAAGAAAACACCTACGAGCAGTACTTC.

J is TRBJ1-1 and V is TRBV2; 8 positions agree with TRBD1. The CDR3 has 14 amino acids. Germline CDR1 is SNHLY and CDR2 is FYNNEI. V gave up 3 bases and J gave up 1 base; unmatched junction bases: 1. The CDR3 loop is CASSDQGANTEAFF. CDR3 sequence (DNA): TGTGCCAGCAGTGACCAGGGGGCGAACACTGAAGCTTTCTTT.